The 28 T cell receptor beta chains below come from one sample, sequenced in a study of blood T cell repertoires in COVID-19. Using immunoSEQ multiplex PCR, the repertoire was profiled, and TCRdb retains in-frame clones only, with some absent. The table records 100,000 to 120,000 clones, about 70% of them present only once. The sample was peripheral blood. Receptors were obtained from a woman aged 55-69 years with acute or convalescent COVID-19.

This clone was recorded once. The chain has TRBV7-3 and TRBJ2-1; 8 positions agree with TRBD1. The V and J ends lost 2 bases and 3 bases, in that order; junction bases with no gene match: 3. The CDR3 is 15 residues long. CDR1 is SGHTA, CDR2 FQGTGA, per germline. The CDR3 nucleotides read TGTGCCAGCAGCTTACAGGGGGCTTTCTACAATGAGCAGTTCTTC. It codes for CASSLQGAFYNEQFF.

This clone was recorded only once. The V gene is TRBV5-8, the J gene TRBJ1-4; no definite D call. V was trimmed by 3 bases and J by 10 bases, leaving 13 bases between them. This CDR3 spans 13 amino acids. The germline V gene has CDR1 SGHTS and CDR2 YDEGEE. CDR3 protein: CASSSLGLGKLFF. CDR3 bases: TGTGCCAGCAGCTCGTTGGGCCTTGGAAAACTGTTTTTT. The full variable domain, with the rest looked up from reference TRBV5-8 and TRBJ1-4, is EAGVTQSPTHLIKTRGQQATLRCSPISGHTSVYWYQQALGLGLQFLLWYDEGEERNRGNFPPRFSGRQFPNYSSELNVNALELEDSALYLCASSSLGLGKLFFGSGTQLSVL.

With regard to this clone: The junction departs from germline at one end; a sequencing error may be responsible. The rearrangement joins TRBV12-3 or TRBV12-4 to TRBJ1-3; no firm D call. The CDR3 sequence is 13 residues long. The chain's CDR3 is CASRLARGNTIYF. CDR3 bases: TGTGCCAGCAGGTTAGCGCGCGGAAACACCATATATTTT.

This rearrangement joins TRBV5-1 to TRBJ1-2; TRBD1 aligns across 9 bases. This CDR3 is built from 13 residues. The J segment lost 8 bases and the V segment lost 4 bases, leaving 6 bases of the junction unmatched. Germline V CDR1 and CDR2: SGHRS, YFSETQ. CDR3 coding DNA: TGCGCCAGCAGCCCAGGGACAGGGAGGGGCTACACCTTC. Its translation: CASSPGTGRGYTF.

The V gene is TRBV30, the J gene TRBJ1-1; TRBD1 matches at 11 bases. Germline V lookup: CDR1 GTSNPN, CDR2 SVGIG (reference sequence). The ends lost 0 bases at V and 10 bases at J; junction bases unmatched: 10. There are 15 residues in the CDR3. This CDR3 reads CAWSVRGTGGGGAFF. CDR3 DNA: TGTGCCTGGAGTGTACGGGGGACAGGGGGTGGTGGAGCTTTCTTT.

This chain connects TRBV29-1 to TRBJ1-1, with TRBD1 matching 7 bases. V lost 6 bases to trimming and J lost 10 bases; unmatched junction nucleotides: 5. In germline, CDR1 is SQVTM, CDR2 ANQGSEA. CDR3 length equals 10 residues. As DNA, the CDR3 is TGCAGCGTCTGGGACAGCGGAGCTTTCTTT. It translates to CSVWDSGAFF.

This chain joins TRBV3-1 (or the pseudogene TRBV3-2) and TRBJ2-2; 9 bases line up with TRBD1. The germline CDR1 and CDR2 sequences are LGHDT and YNNKEL (reference sequence). The CDR3 totals 16 residues. Germline trimming cut 1 base from V and 4 bases from J; bases unmatched to any gene: 4. The CDR3 DNA reads as TGTGCCAGCAGCCAAGTGGGACAGGGAGGCACCGGGGAGCTGTTTTTT. This codes for CASSQVGQGGTGELFF.

V usage is TRBV7-2 and J usage is TRBJ2-7, with 12 bases that match TRBD1. The V segment lost 5 bases and the J segment 6 bases; nucleotides outside the gene matches: 8. The CDR3 length is 15 residues. Germline lookup yields CDR1 SGHTA and CDR2 FQGNSA. The CDR3 spells CASSIKAGQGAEQYF. The CDR3 DNA reads as TGTGCCAGCAGCATAAAGGCGGGACAGGGGGCCGAGCAGTACTTC.

V usage is TRBV2 and J usage is TRBJ1-4, with TRBD1 matching 8 bases. Germline trimming cut 5 bases from V and 7 bases from J; bases unmatched to any gene: 9. The CDR3 spans 15 residues. Germline V lookup: CDR1 SNHLY, CDR2 FYNNEI. Here the CDR3 DNA reads TGTGCCAGCAGTTTACAGGGGGGGCCGGCTGAAAAACTGTTTTTT. Its protein is CASSLQGGPAEKLFF. Looking up the rest from reference TRBV2 and TRBJ1-4 gives the full variable domain: EPEVTQTPSHQVTQMGQEVILRCVPISNHLYFYWYRQILGQKVEFLVSFYNNEISEKSEIFDDQFSVERPDGSNFTLKIRSTKLEDSAMYFCASSLQGGPAEKLFFGSGTQLSVL.

The chain employs TRBV3-1 (or the pseudogene TRBV3-2) and TRBJ1-2, with D unresolved. The CDR3 is made up of 15 amino acids. CDR1 is LGHDT and CDR2 is YNNKEL in the germline V gene (reference sequence). V was clipped by 3 bases and J by 8 bases, with 19 bases between them. Here the CDR3 DNA reads TGTGCCAGCAGCCAGCGGGTTGAGAGCGTCCGCGGCTACACCTTC. This translates into CASSQRVESVRGYTF.

V is TRBV5-6 and J is TRBJ2-3, with 10 bases matching TRBD2. CDR1 is SGHDT and CDR2 is YYEEEE in the germline V gene. This CDR3 has 17 amino acids. The ends lost 2 bases at V and 1 base at J; junction bases unmatched: 7. CDR3 protein: CASSFWFGTSGTDTQYF. CDR3 sequence (DNA): TGTGCCAGCAGCTTTTGGTTCGGGACTAGCGGCACAGATACGCAGTATTTT.

The chain uses TRBV11-2 and TRBJ1-3; 9 nucleotides agree with TRBD1. The CDR3 spans 16 residues. V was clipped by 5 bases and J by 2 bases; unmatched bases: 7. The germline V gene encodes CDR1 SGHAT and CDR2 FQNNGV. CDR3 sequence: CASSLVNRGPGNTIYF. The DNA of the CDR3 is TGTGCCAGCAGCCTAGTTAACAGGGGGCCTGGAAACACCATATATTTT.

The V gene is TRBV30, the J gene TRBJ2-3, with 8 bases lining up with TRBD2. CDR3 size: 15 residues. After removal of 6 bases from V and 0 bases from J, the junction contained 8 bases not matched to a gene. CDR1 GTSNPN and CDR2 SVGIG come from the germline V gene (reference sequence). The CDR3 spells CACSRGGTSTDTQYF. As DNA, the CDR3 is TGTGCCTGTTCTCGGGGGGGCACTAGCACAGATACGCAGTATTTT.

The rearrangement uses TRBV7-3 and TRBJ1-1, with 7 bases matching TRBD1. The CDR3 has 14 residues. Unmatched junction bases numbered 7, after V lost 5 bases and J lost 4 bases. Germline V gene data show CDR1 as SGHTA and CDR2 as FQGTGA. The chain's CDR3 is CASSLQGSGTEAFF. Written as DNA, the CDR3 is TGTGCCAGCAGCCTACAGGGGAGTGGCACTGAAGCTTTCTTT.

The chain carries TRBV28 and TRBJ1-1; TRBD1 is a possible D gene (6 bases). This CDR3 region has 16 residues. Germline V CDR1 and CDR2: MDHEN, SYDVKM. Trimming pared 7 bases from V and 0 bases from J, leaving 18 bases between. The CDR3 region is CASTFHGGGMNTEAFF. The CDR3 coding sequence is TGTGCCAGCACCTTCCACGGCGGGGGCATGAACACTGAAGCTTTCTTT.

This clone is a singleton in its sample. The chain joins TRBV9 to TRBJ2-2; the match to TRBD1 covers 8 bases. Germline V lookup: CDR1 SGDLS, CDR2 YYNGEE. This CDR3 is 16 amino acids long. J lost 4 bases, V lost 0 bases, and 5 bases had no gene match. The chain's CDR3 is CASSVEPGQATGELFF. In DNA form, the CDR3 reads TGTGCCAGCAGCGTAGAGCCGGGACAGGCCACCGGGGAGCTGTTTTTT.

This clone appeared a few times. The chain links TRBV3-1 (or the pseudogene TRBV3-2) to TRBJ2-1; 8 bases are a match to TRBD2. Per germline, CDR1 LGHDT and CDR2 YNNKEL (reference sequence). V gave up 0 bases and J gave up 4 bases; unmatched junction bases: 8. The CDR3 consists of 17 residues. CDR3 nucleotides: TGTGCCAGCAGCCAAGATAGCAGCGGGGGAGCTTACAATGAGCAGTTCTTC. Protein product: CASSQDSSGGAYNEQFF.

J is TRBJ2-1 and V is TRBV3-1 (or the pseudogene TRBV3-2); D is possibly TRBD1 (5 bases). Germline V gives CDR1 LGHDT, CDR2 YNNKEL (reference sequence). Between the trimmed V and J ends, which lost 1 base and 7 bases, there was a span of 11 bases. This CDR3 has 14 amino acids. Here the CDR3 reads CASSQGWQGNEQFF. The CDR3 bases are TGTGCCAGCAGCCAAGGGTGGCAGGGAAATGAGCAGTTCTTC.

This chain links TRBV6-2 or TRBV6-3 with TRBJ1-5; a weak D match, TRBD1 (6 bases). CDR3 size: 15 residues. Germline CDR1 is MNHEY and CDR2 is SVGEGT. Trimming stripped 8 bases from V and 6 bases from J, with 20 bases between. The CDR3 region has the DNA TGTGCCAGCTGCCTTGCGGGGGCCGCGGTTCAGCCCCAGCATTTT. Translation gives CASCLAGAAVQPQHF.

The gene calls are TRBV2 and TRBJ1-4; a weak D match, TRBD1 (5 bases). The germline V and J ends were trimmed by 6 bases and 3 bases, with 17 bases remaining between them. Germline V CDR1 and CDR2: SNHLY, FYNNEI. CDR3 length equals 16 residues. CDR3 coding DNA: TGTGCCAGCAGGGTTATCAGGGTCGCAGCTAATGAAAAACTGTTTTTT. Its translation is CASRVIRVAANEKLFF.

This clone is medium-sized. CDR3 loop: CASSSNPSRGLIETQYF. The CDR3, as DNA: TGTGCCAGTAGTAGTAACCCCAGCAGGGGGCTGATCGAGACCCAGTACTTC. This chain connects TRBV19 to TRBJ2-5; 8 bases fit TRBD1. With 4 bases clipped from V and 5 bases from J, the junction kept 15 bases outside the gene matches. Per the germline V gene, CDR1 is LNHDA and CDR2 is SQIVND (reference sequence). This CDR3 has 17 amino acids.

The chain combines TRBV4-2 with TRBJ2-7, with a weak D call TRBD2 (6 bases). CDR3 length: 11 amino acids. The V gene lost 4 bases and the J gene lost 7 bases, with 8 bases spanning the gap. Looked up from germline, CDR1 is LGHNA and CDR2 is YNFKEQ. CDR3 nucleotides: TGTGCCAGCAGCCGCGGACTAGAGCAGTACTTC. It yields the protein CASSRGLEQYF.

The chain recombines TRBV10-3 with TRBJ1-2; no clear D gene. CDR1 and CDR2 (germline): ENHRY, SYGVKD. Trimming took off 2 bases at V and 4 bases at J, with 11 bases between the two ends. This CDR3 is 14 amino acids long. This chain's CDR3 is CAISEVSGIYGYTF. DNA for the CDR3: TGTGCCATCAGTGAGGTATCGGGGATCTATGGCTACACCTTC.

The chain links TRBV4-3 to TRBJ1-2; 7 bases align to TRBD1. Germline CDR1 is LGHNA and CDR2 is YSLEER. V shed 0 bases, J shed 2 bases, and the junction held 3 bases outside the gene matches. This CDR3 has 15 amino acids. The CDR3 reads CASSQDEGQNYGYTF. In DNA form, the CDR3 reads TGCGCCAGCAGCCAAGATGAGGGACAGAACTATGGCTACACCTTC.

This chain links TRBV2 with TRBJ1-5; 8 bases match TRBD1. With 4 bases clipped from V and 1 base from J, the junction kept 3 bases outside the gene matches. This CDR3 has 15 amino acids. CDR1 is SNHLY, CDR2 FYNNEI, per germline. CDR3 in amino acids: CASSGQGASNQPQHF. The CDR3 coding sequence is TGTGCCAGCAGTGGTCAGGGGGCCAGCAATCAGCCCCAGCATTTT.

This clone was counted only a few times. This chain links TRBV19 with TRBJ2-5, with 10 nucleotides matching TRBD1. The CDR3 sequence is 15 residues long. With 5 bases clipped from V and 1 base from J, the junction kept 4 bases outside the gene matches. Germline-derived CDR1 and CDR2 are LNHDA and SQIVND (reference sequence). The CDR3 DNA reads TGTGCCAGTAGTCCGGACAGGGGGTCCCAAGAGACCCAGTACTTC. This translates into CASSPDRGSQETQYF.

V and J are TRBV27 and TRBJ1-1; 8 nucleotides line up with TRBD1. V lost 11 bases, J lost 5 bases, and 10 bases stayed unmatched. This CDR3 comprises 13 residues. CDR1 is MNHEY and CDR2 is SMNVEV in the germline V gene (reference sequence). The CDR3 protein is CASMQGARTEAFF. CDR3 coding DNA: TGTGCCTCAATGCAGGGGGCGCGGACTGAAGCTTTCTTT.

The chain links TRBV14 to TRBJ1-4; D not certain. Germline V lookup: CDR1 SGHDN, CDR2 FVKESK. V gave up 0 bases and J gave up 0 bases, with 5 bases separating them. The CDR3 runs to 15 residues. CDR3 DNA: TGTGCCAGCAGCCAAGAACTAACAACTAATGAAAAACTGTTTTTT. This sequence encodes CASSQELTTNEKLFF.